These T cell receptor beta chains were read from a single sample in a study of blood T cell repertoires in COVID-19. Here immunoSEQ multiplex PCR was the method, and the copy in TCRdb shows in-frame clones only, minus some. The profile shows over 150,000 clones, roughly 86% of them singletons. The specimen sequenced was peripheral blood. These receptors all stem from an elderly woman with COVID-19, enrolled during active disease. The CDR3 runs from the conserved cysteine through the conserved F or W. The D gene is left open where the match is weak.

j_gene: TRBJ2-7
v_gene: TRBV3-1/TRBV3-2
d_gene: TRBD1
CDR3aa: CASSQDFRQGSYEQYF

j_gene: TRBJ2-1
v_gene: TRBV6-2/TRBV6-3
d_gene: TRBD2
CDR3aa: CASSYLAGGGEQFF

j_gene: TRBJ2-1
v_gene: TRBV2
d_gene: .
CDR3aa: CASSVRSYNEQFF

j_gene: TRBJ2-5
v_gene: TRBV11-1
d_gene: TRBD2
CDR3aa: CASRQGLAGGQETQYF

j_gene: TRBJ2-7
v_gene: TRBV27
d_gene: .
CDR3aa: CASSLTSSYEQYF

j_gene: TRBJ1-1
v_gene: TRBV11-3
d_gene: .
CDR3aa: CASSLMEGGEAFF

j_gene: TRBJ2-7
v_gene: TRBV6-1
d_gene: TRBD2
CDR3aa: CATNDLAGGVYEQYF

j_gene: TRBJ1-5
v_gene: TRBV19
d_gene: TRBD1
CDR3aa: CASSARGWNQPQHF

j_gene: TRBJ1-5
v_gene: TRBV28
d_gene: .
CDR3aa: CASSLTGKGNQPQHF

j_gene: TRBJ2-3
v_gene: TRBV2
d_gene: .
CDR3aa: CASSEAGVLGGGPF

j_gene: TRBJ2-7
v_gene: TRBV18
d_gene: .
CDR3aa: CASSPRGLHEQYF

j_gene: TRBJ1-2
v_gene: TRBV28
d_gene: TRBD1
CDR3aa: CASSFDRVLRGYTF

j_gene: TRBJ2-7
v_gene: TRBV3-1/TRBV3-2
d_gene: TRBD2
CDR3aa: CASSQEGLAGGYEQYF

j_gene: TRBJ2-3
v_gene: TRBV10-3
d_gene: TRBD2
CDR3aa: CAGGSTDTQYF

j_gene: TRBJ2-7
v_gene: TRBV5-4
d_gene: .
CDR3aa: CASSLQGGDEQYF

j_gene: TRBJ2-5
v_gene: TRBV7-2
d_gene: TRBD2
CDR3aa: CASSLAGGQETQYF

j_gene: TRBJ2-7
v_gene: TRBV30
d_gene: .
CDR3aa: CASGGRTYEQYF

j_gene: TRBJ2-7
v_gene: TRBV7-2
d_gene: TRBD1
CDR3aa: CASSLDRVYEQYF

j_gene: TRBJ2-7
v_gene: TRBV5-1
d_gene: .
CDR3aa: CASSFDFRGGYSYEQYF

j_gene: TRBJ2-7
v_gene: TRBV27
d_gene: TRBD1
CDR3aa: CASSFGQGKPFKEQYF

j_gene: TRBJ2-2
v_gene: TRBV24-1
d_gene: TRBD1
CDR3aa: CATSDPRQGTNTGELFF

j_gene: TRBJ1-5
v_gene: TRBV6-6
d_gene: TRBD1
CDR3aa: CASEAAGGSNQPQHF

j_gene: TRBJ1-5
v_gene: TRBV4-1
d_gene: .
CDR3aa: CASSQDGGFQPQHF

j_gene: TRBJ2-5
v_gene: TRBV12-3/TRBV12-4
d_gene: .
CDR3aa: CASRIAAQETQYF

j_gene: TRBJ2-7
v_gene: TRBV30
d_gene: TRBD2
CDR3aa: CAWRRGTSFHEQYF

j_gene: TRBJ2-1
v_gene: TRBV5-1
d_gene: TRBD1
CDR3aa: CASSWQGQGYNEQFF

j_gene: TRBJ2-7
v_gene: TRBV7-2
d_gene: TRBD2
CDR3aa: CASSRGGSDEQYF

j_gene: TRBJ2-7
v_gene: TRBV6-5
d_gene: TRBD2
CDR3aa: CASSYRASGSSYEQYF

j_gene: TRBJ2-7
v_gene: TRBV13
d_gene: .
CDR3aa: CASSFRGSTYEQYF

j_gene: TRBJ2-1
v_gene: TRBV18
d_gene: TRBD2
CDR3aa: CASSPRLAGVTNEQFF

j_gene: TRBJ2-3
v_gene: TRBV12-5
d_gene: .
CDR3aa: CASGLVATDTQYF

j_gene: TRBJ2-3
v_gene: TRBV30
d_gene: .
CDR3aa: CAWSLLAQYF

j_gene: TRBJ1-5
v_gene: TRBV2
d_gene: .
CDR3aa: CASSARSNQPQHF

j_gene: TRBJ2-7
v_gene: TRBV5-1
d_gene: .
CDR3aa: CASSQEVRTTEQYF

j_gene: TRBJ2-1
v_gene: TRBV3-1/TRBV3-2
d_gene: TRBD1
CDR3aa: CASSQRDRANEQFF

j_gene: TRBJ1-6
v_gene: TRBV19
d_gene: .
CDR3aa: CASSSGYSPLHF

j_gene: TRBJ2-1
v_gene: TRBV27
d_gene: TRBD2
CDR3aa: CASSSRGGDEQFF

j_gene: TRBJ2-7
v_gene: TRBV21-1
d_gene: .
CDR3aa: CASSKLGTENYEQYF

j_gene: TRBJ1-1
v_gene: TRBV5-1
d_gene: .
CDR3aa: CASSLGIDTEAFF

j_gene: TRBJ2-3
v_gene: TRBV27
d_gene: .
CDR3aa: CASSLLDYRTDTQYF

j_gene: TRBJ1-3
v_gene: TRBV2
d_gene: .
CDR3aa: CASSPGRGNTIYF

j_gene: TRBJ2-3
v_gene: TRBV27
d_gene: TRBD2
CDR3aa: CASSLSIGGRADTQYF

j_gene: TRBJ1-6
v_gene: TRBV18
d_gene: .
CDR3aa: CASSPTAYNSPLHF

j_gene: TRBJ1-2
v_gene: TRBV5-5
d_gene: TRBD1
CDR3aa: CASSRQGSYGYTF

j_gene: TRBJ1-2
v_gene: TRBV10-3
d_gene: TRBD1
CDR3aa: CAISRQTGQGNYGYTF

j_gene: TRBJ2-3
v_gene: TRBV10-3
d_gene: TRBD2
CDR3aa: CAISGGLLAGGGTDTQYF

j_gene: TRBJ1-1
v_gene: TRBV4-1
d_gene: .
CDR3aa: CASSQPGAEAFF

j_gene: TRBJ2-1
v_gene: TRBV6-2/TRBV6-3
d_gene: .
CDR3aa: CASSYSSLNEQFF

j_gene: TRBJ1-2
v_gene: TRBV9
d_gene: .
CDR3aa: CANKPTPDGVYGYTF

j_gene: TRBJ1-1
v_gene: TRBV10-2
d_gene: TRBD1
CDR3aa: CASSAGTDKKAFF